The rows below give T cell receptor beta chains drawn from one sample of a study of tumor-infiltrating lymphocytes in primary liver carcinoma. TCRdb used MiXCR to reprocess the multiplex PCR reads, holding one entry per CDR3 protein. The sample lists roughly 80,000 distinct CDR3 sequences, around 75% occurring once. Sequencing used liver tumor tissue from sampling region 4. The receptors stem from a woman in her fifties or sixties with primary liver carcinoma and hepatitis B virus infection. Both conserved end residues are part of each CDR3. Fields, in order: clone size, J gene, D gene, V gene, CDR3 protein, CDR3 DNA. A D gene is named only where the DNA matches it firmly. Clone size is not always given. Where it is, it says once, few, many or a class for expanded clones.

clone size: -; J gene: TRBJ2-6; D gene: -; V gene: TRBV28; CDR3 protein: CASSSNLGDASGANVLTF; CDR3 DNA: TGTGCCAGCAGTTCGAATCTTGGGGACGCCTCTGGGGCCAACGTCCTGACTTTC
clone size: -; J gene: TRBJ1-1; D gene: -; V gene: TRBV29-1; CDR3 protein: CGANRGLNTEAFF; CDR3 DNA: TGCGGCGCAAATAGGGGGTTGAACACTGAAGCTTTCTTT
clone size: -; J gene: TRBJ2-7; D gene: TRBD2; V gene: TRBV4-2; CDR3 protein: CANSLGTSGRVNEQYF; CDR3 DNA: TGCGCCAACAGCCTCGGGACTAGCGGGAGAGTCAACGAGCAGTACTTT
clone size: -; J gene: TRBJ2-1; D gene: -; V gene: TRBV11-2; CDR3 protein: CTSNLRWRNNEQFF; CDR3 DNA: TGTACCAGCAACTTAAGGTGGCGGAACAACGAGCAGTTCTTC
clone size: -; J gene: TRBJ1-1; D gene: -; V gene: TRBV15; CDR3 protein: CATSRGREGNTEAFF; CDR3 DNA: TGTGCCACCAGCAGAGGTCGGGAGGGAAACACTGAAGCTTTCTTT
clone size: -; J gene: TRBJ1-2; D gene: -; V gene: TRBV28; CDR3 protein: CASSLGGGGYYGYTF; CDR3 DNA: TGTGCCAGCAGCTTAGGGGGGGGCGGATACTATGGCTACACCTTC
clone size: once; J gene: TRBJ1-6; D gene: TRBD1; V gene: TRBV6-5; CDR3 protein: CARSVTGTGNSPLHF; CDR3 DNA: TGTGCCAGGAGTGTTACAGGGACAGGGAATTCACCCCTCCACTTT
clone size: -; J gene: TRBJ2-7; D gene: -; V gene: TRBV18; CDR3 protein: CASSPLTAAPTRYAEQYF; CDR3 DNA: TGTGCCAGCTCACCACTCACTGCGGCCCCAACGAGATATGCCGAGCAGTACTTC
clone size: -; J gene: TRBJ2-7; D gene: TRBD2; V gene: TRBV11-2; CDR3 protein: CASSLTSSYEQYF; CDR3 DNA: TGTGCCAGCAGCTTGACTAGCAGTTACGAGCAGTACTTC
clone size: -; J gene: TRBJ1-4; D gene: -; V gene: TRBV20-1; CDR3 protein: CSAPAMGANEKLFF; CDR3 DNA: TGCAGTGCCCCGGCGATGGGGGCTAACGAAAAGCTGTTTTTT
clone size: -; J gene: TRBJ2-7; D gene: TRBD2; V gene: TRBV11-3; CDR3 protein: CAGSLSGREREQYF; CDR3 DNA: TGTGCCGGTAGCTTAAGCGGGCGGGAGCGCGAGCAGTACTTC
clone size: -; J gene: TRBJ2-2; D gene: -; V gene: TRBV2; CDR3 protein: CASSAVAAGELFF; CDR3 DNA: TGTGCCAGCAGTGCGGTGGCCGCGGGGGAGCTGTTTTTT
clone size: -; J gene: TRBJ1-1; D gene: TRBD1; V gene: TRBV12-3/TRBV12-4; CDR3 protein: CASRDGTDTIPNIEAFF; CDR3 DNA: TGTGCCAGCAGGGATGGGACAGATACTATTCCGAACATTGAAGCTTTCTTT
clone size: many; J gene: TRBJ1-1; D gene: TRBD1; V gene: TRBV12-3/TRBV12-4; CDR3 protein: CASRVGQSNTEAFF; CDR3 DNA: TGTGCCAGCAGAGTGGGACAGTCGAACACTGAAGCTTTCTTT
clone size: -; J gene: TRBJ1-2; D gene: -; V gene: TRBV12-3/TRBV12-4; CDR3 protein: CVSNLGQITYYGYTF; CDR3 DNA: TGTGTCAGCAATTTGGGGCAGATAACGTACTATGGCTACACCTTC
clone size: -; J gene: TRBJ2-7; D gene: -; V gene: TRBV7-8; CDR3 protein: CASSLARRSYGQYF; CDR3 DNA: TGTGCAAGCAGCTTAGCAAGGCGGTCCTACGGGCAGTACTTC
clone size: -; J gene: TRBJ2-2; D gene: -; V gene: TRBV5-1; CDR3 protein: CASSSDWRENTGELFF; CDR3 DNA: TGCGCCAGCAGCTCTGACTGGCGGGAGAACACCGGGGAGCTGTTTTTT
clone size: many; J gene: TRBJ2-1; D gene: TRBD2; V gene: TRBV29-1; CDR3 protein: CSASGTSGRGYEQFF; CDR3 DNA: TGCAGCGCCAGCGGGACTAGCGGGAGGGGGTATGAGCAGTTCTTC
clone size: -; J gene: TRBJ2-3; D gene: TRBD2; V gene: TRBV6-4; CDR3 protein: CAGSDVAGESTDTQYF; CDR3 DNA: TGTGCCGGCAGTGACGTAGCGGGAGAGTCAACAGATACGCAGTATTTT
clone size: -; J gene: TRBJ2-4; D gene: -; V gene: TRBV6-1; CDR3 protein: CANSPRDGGAGIQYF; CDR3 DNA: TGTGCCAACAGTCCCCGGGACGGCGGTGCGGGCATTCAGTACTTC
clone size: -; J gene: TRBJ2-3; D gene: TRBD2; V gene: TRBV5-6; CDR3 protein: CASSRTGTSQTWQYF; CDR3 DNA: TGTGCCAGCAGTCGAACCGGGACTAGCCAGACATGGCAGTATTTT
clone size: -; J gene: TRBJ1-5; D gene: -; V gene: TRBV12-3/TRBV12-4; CDR3 protein: CASSPTTSSDQPRHF; CDR3 DNA: TGTGCCAGTAGTCCGACAACGAGCTCCGATCAGCCCCGGCATTTT
clone size: few; J gene: TRBJ2-7; D gene: TRBD2; V gene: TRBV28; CDR3 protein: CASSPGGASSYEQYF; CDR3 DNA: TGTGCCAGCAGTCCCGGGGGGGCGAGCTCCTACGAGCAGTACTTC
clone size: -; J gene: TRBJ2-5; D gene: TRBD1; V gene: TRBV5-4; CDR3 protein: CASSSDPDRGPETRYF; CDR3 DNA: TGTGCCAGCAGTTCCGACCCTGACAGGGGGCCAGAGACCCGGTACTTC
clone size: -; J gene: TRBJ2-3; D gene: TRBD2; V gene: TRBV20-1; CDR3 protein: CGAKNMTSGRGTQYF; CDR3 DNA: TGCGGTGCCAAAAACATGACTAGCGGGAGGGGTACGCAGTATTTT
clone size: -; J gene: TRBJ2-1; D gene: -; V gene: TRBV29-1; CDR3 protein: CSVGLAGWFNERFF; CDR3 DNA: TGCAGCGTTGGTCTGGCGGGATGGTTCAATGAGCGGTTCTTC
clone size: -; J gene: TRBJ2-7; D gene: -; V gene: TRBV6-1; CDR3 protein: CASSEGGDNYEQYF; CDR3 DNA: TGTGCAAGCAGTGAGGGGGGGGATAACTACGAGCAGTACTTC
clone size: many; J gene: TRBJ1-1; D gene: -; V gene: TRBV12-3/TRBV12-4; CDR3 protein: CASTRGSFGTEAFF; CDR3 DNA: TGTGCCAGCACCCGGGGCTCATTCGGCACTGAAGCTTTCTTT
clone size: -; J gene: TRBJ2-7; D gene: -; V gene: TRBV6-5; CDR3 protein: CTSRPSPGRESYEQYF; CDR3 DNA: TGTACCAGCAGACCGAGCCCGGGACGGGAGTCGTACGAGCAGTACTTC
clone size: -; J gene: TRBJ2-4; D gene: TRBD1; V gene: TRBV29-1; CDR3 protein: CSVETGGASRTKNIQYF; CDR3 DNA: TGCAGCGTTGAAACAGGGGGCGCATCAAGAACCAAAAACATTCAGTACTTC
clone size: many; J gene: TRBJ2-7; D gene: -; V gene: TRBV7-9; CDR3 protein: CASSLLADEQYF; CDR3 DNA: TGTGCCAGCAGCCTCCTGGCGGACGAGCAGTACTTC
clone size: -; J gene: TRBJ2-3; D gene: TRBD2; V gene: TRBV11-2; CDR3 protein: CTSCPGLAGPDTHYF; CDR3 DNA: TGTACCAGCTGCCCTGGACTAGCGGGCCCAGATACGCACTATTTT
clone size: -; J gene: TRBJ1-6; D gene: TRBD1; V gene: TRBV14; CDR3 protein: CASSHQGQGRGSNSPLHF; CDR3 DNA: TGTGCCAGCAGCCATCAGGGACAGGGAAGAGGTAGCAATTCACCCCTCCACTTT
clone size: -; J gene: TRBJ2-3; D gene: -; V gene: TRBV11-2; CDR3 protein: CAGSMGLPIDTQYF; CDR3 DNA: TGTGCCGGTAGCATGGGGCTTCCCATAGATACGCAGTATTTT
clone size: -; J gene: TRBJ2-5; D gene: -; V gene: TRBV11-1; CDR3 protein: CTTRPVVTASATQHF; CDR3 DNA: TGTACCACCAGGCCCGTTGTCACCGCAAGTGCGACCCAGCACTTC
clone size: medium-sized; J gene: TRBJ1-2; D gene: -; V gene: TRBV11-2; CDR3 protein: CASSLGAGFGYTF; CDR3 DNA: TGTGCCAGCAGCTTAGGGGCCGGTTTTGGCTACACCTTC
clone size: -; J gene: TRBJ1-1; D gene: -; V gene: TRBV7-9; CDR3 protein: CASRSGTMAFF; CDR3 DNA: TGTGCCAGCAGGTCGGGGACGATGGCTTTCTTT
clone size: many; J gene: TRBJ1-3; D gene: TRBD1; V gene: TRBV5-1; CDR3 protein: CASRQGSAGNTIYF; CDR3 DNA: TGCGCCAGCCGACAGGGCTCGGCTGGAAACACCATATATTTT
clone size: -; J gene: TRBJ2-3; D gene: TRBD2; V gene: TRBV29-1; CDR3 protein: CSVYTGTRSTDTQYF; CDR3 DNA: TGCAGCGTTTACACCGGGACTAGGAGCACAGATACACAGTATTTT
clone size: medium-sized; J gene: TRBJ1-2; D gene: -; V gene: TRBV11-2; CDR3 protein: CASSPVRGAGGRYGYTF; CDR3 DNA: TGTGCCAGCAGCCCAGTTCGAGGTGCGGGAGGAAGGTATGGCTACACCTTC
clone size: -; J gene: TRBJ1-2; D gene: -; V gene: TRBV29-1; CDR3 protein: CSVGAGQNYGYTF; CDR3 DNA: TGCAGCGTTGGGGCAGGGCAGAACTATGGCTACACCTTT
clone size: once; J gene: TRBJ2-5; D gene: TRBD2; V gene: TRBV12-3/TRBV12-4; CDR3 protein: CTSSLGSAGEGETHYF; CDR3 DNA: TGTACCAGCAGTTTGGGGTCTGCGGGAGAGGGTGAGACCCACTACTTC
clone size: -; J gene: TRBJ1-2; D gene: -; V gene: TRBV12-3/TRBV12-4; CDR3 protein: CASSTQSICGYTF; CDR3 DNA: TGTGCCAGCAGTACTCAAAGTATTTGTGGCTACACCTTC
clone size: medium-sized; J gene: TRBJ2-7; D gene: -; V gene: TRBV30; CDR3 protein: CAWRRRGVKEQYF; CDR3 DNA: TGTGCCTGGAGGCGGCGGGGAGTCAAAGAGCAGTACTTC
clone size: -; J gene: TRBJ1-2; D gene: TRBD1; V gene: TRBV10-2; CDR3 protein: CASSERGQGFGHTF; CDR3 DNA: TGCGCCAGCAGTGAAAGGGGACAGGGCTTTGGCCACACCTTC
clone size: -; J gene: TRBJ1-6; D gene: -; V gene: TRBV6-6; CDR3 protein: CASSSLGRGINNSLPHF; CDR3 DNA: TGTGCCAGCAGTTCCCTGGGGAGAGGGATCAATAATTCACTCCCCCACTTT
clone size: -; J gene: TRBJ2-1; D gene: TRBD1; V gene: TRBV11-2; CDR3 protein: CASTLTHGHGYRGEQFF; CDR3 DNA: TGTGCCAGCACCTTAACTCACGGACATGGGTACAGGGGTGAGCAGTTCTTC
clone size: many; J gene: TRBJ2-2; D gene: -; V gene: TRBV29-1; CDR3 protein: CSVDVPGAGELFF; CDR3 DNA: TGCAGCGTTGATGTCCCAGGGGCCGGGGAGCTGTTTTTT
clone size: -; J gene: TRBJ1-1; D gene: -; V gene: TRBV12-3/TRBV12-4; CDR3 protein: CTSRPDRGDNTEAFF; CDR3 DNA: TGTACCAGCAGACCCGACAGAGGCGACAACACTGAAGCTTTCTTT
clone size: once; J gene: TRBJ1-4; D gene: -; V gene: TRBV4-1; CDR3 protein: CARSHLGNEKLFF; CDR3 DNA: TGCGCCAGAAGCCACTTGGGAAATGAAAAACTGTTTTTT
clone size: -; J gene: TRBJ1-6; D gene: -; V gene: TRBV6-5; CDR3 protein: CVSRITGDSPLHF; CDR3 DNA: TGTGTCAGCAGAATAACAGGTGATTCACCCCTCCACTTT
clone size: -; J gene: TRBJ2-1; D gene: -; V gene: TRBV6-2/TRBV6-3; CDR3 protein: CASSYSRSSVYVQFF; CDR3 DNA: TGTGCCAGCAGTTACTCTCGGAGTAGCGTCTACGTGCAGTTCTTC